Below are 28 T cell receptor beta chains sequenced from a single sample in a study of shared clonotypes between healthy human individuals. Clones were sequenced by immunoSEQ multiplex PCR, and TCRdb holds only the in-frame ones, with some missing. The repertoire holds around 1.5 million clones, with approximately 98% as singletons. Sequencing used naive CD4+ T cells sorted from blood. The subset was: CD45RA+ positively selected. Source of these receptors: a man aged 25 to 40 in good health.

The rearrangement uses TRBV28 and TRBJ2-1, with a possible D match to TRBD2 (5 bases). The CDR3 is 11 residues long. From germline, CDR1 is MDHEN and CDR2 SYDVKM. V was clipped by 8 bases and J by 5 bases, with 7 bases between them. In nucleotides, the CDR3 is TGTGCCAGCGGAGGCCACAATGAGCAGTTCTTC. Residues: CASGGHNEQFF.

As DNA, the CDR3 is TGTGCCAGCAGCTTGTACTCACTTCAAGAGACCCAGTACTTC. Translated: CASSLYSLQETQYF. The chain has TRBV7-2 and TRBJ2-5, with D unresolved. Germline CDR1 and CDR2: SGHTA and FQGNSA. V lost 3 bases, J lost 2 bases, and 10 bases lay in between. The CDR3 is 14 residues long.

V gene TRBV6-1 combines with J gene TRBJ1-2; the D is unclear. Trimming shortened V by 2 bases and J by 6 bases, and 13 bases separated the two germline ends. The CDR3 length is 14 residues. Germline-derived CDR1 and CDR2 are MNHNS and SASEGT. DNA for the CDR3: TGTGCCAGCAGTGAAATGTGGCGGAAGAATGGCTACACCTTC. This gives the protein CASSEMWRKNGYTF.

For this clone: This same CDR3 is encoded by further DNA sequences in the sample. The V call is TRBV5-1, the J call TRBJ2-3, with TRBD1 as a possible D gene (6 bases). The V end was cut by 3 bases, the J end by 0 bases, with 8 bases between. The germline V gene encodes CDR1 SGHRS and CDR2 YFSETQ. This CDR3 contains 14 residues. The CDR3: CASSSGQSTDTQYF. CDR3 coding DNA: TGCGCCAGCAGCTCTGGACAGAGCACAGATACGCAGTATTTT.

The rearrangement links TRBV29-1 to TRBJ2-5; D perhaps matches TRBD1 (6 bases). Trimming removed 6 bases at V and 3 bases at J, with 14 bases between. Germline loops: CDR1 SQVTM, CDR2 ANQGSEA. This CDR3 region has 13 residues. The CDR3 region is CSVEFNREETQYF. The CDR3 region has the DNA TGCAGCGTAGAATTTAACAGGGAAGAGACCCAGTACTTC.

V is TRBV5-4 and J is TRBJ2-3, with TRBD1 matching over 7 bases. This CDR3 has 16 amino acids. The ends lost 1 base at V and 6 bases at J; junction bases unmatched: 11. Germline values: CDR1 SGHNT, CDR2 YYREEE (reference sequence). This CDR3 is CASSLPHRGGVDTQYF. The CDR3 bases are TGTGCCAGCAGCTTGCCCCACAGGGGTGGGGTGGATACGCAGTATTTT.

The gene calls are TRBV5-1 and TRBJ2-7, with D perhaps assigned TRBD1 or TRBD2 (5 bases each). The CDR3 contains 15 residues. Germline assignment: CDR1 SGHRS and CDR2 YFSETQ. V lost 5 bases and J 0 bases, leaving 15 bases between the germline ends. The CDR3 reads CASRLSRDASYEQYF. CDR3 DNA: TGCGCCAGCAGACTTTCCCGGGACGCCTCCTACGAGCAGTACTTC.

The chain is built from TRBV28 and TRBJ1-2; maybe TRBD1 (6 bases). Germline assignment: CDR1 MDHEN and CDR2 SYDVKM. The CDR3 length is 14 residues. V was trimmed by 8 bases and J by 4 bases, leaving 17 bases between them. In DNA form, the CDR3 reads TGTGCCAGCGAAATGGGGGGGCCCAGCTATGGCTACACCTTC. It translates to CASEMGGPSYGYTF.

The chain is built from TRBV5-6 and TRBJ1-4, with D unresolved. With 5 bases removed from V and 0 bases from J, the gap between germline ends came to 11 bases. This CDR3 spans 15 amino acids. Germline CDR1 is SGHDT and CDR2 is YYEEEE. CDR3 amino acids: CASSLRGATNEKLFF. CDR3 DNA sequence: TGTGCCAGCAGTCTTCGCGGTGCAACTAATGAAAAACTGTTTTTT.

A note on this clone: Other DNA sequences from this sample encode an identical CDR3 as well. The chain has TRBV2 and TRBJ2-1; D gene unclear. V lost 4 bases, J lost 3 bases, and 10 bases lay in between. Germline V CDR1 and CDR2: SNHLY, FYNNEI. This CDR3 has 14 amino acids. The CDR3 reads CASSATPVYNEQFF. DNA of the CDR3: TGTGCCAGCAGTGCTACGCCGGTCTACAATGAGCAGTTCTTC.

Comments on this clone: Other DNA sequences in the sample encode the same CDR3. The chain is built from TRBV5-4 and TRBJ1-2; 10 bases match TRBD1. V dropped 0 bases and J dropped 6; count of bases not matched to a gene: 5. CDR3 size: 15 residues. Germline CDR1 reads SGHNT; CDR2 reads YYREEE (reference sequence). CDR3 sequence (DNA): TGTGCCAGCAGCTTGGCCGAGACAGGGGGCAATGGCTACACCTTC. Its protein product is CASSLAETGGNGYTF.

Note on this clone: Different DNA sequences within this sample yield the same CDR3. This chain connects TRBV7-9 to TRBJ2-7; weak D call: TRBD2 (5 bases). The CDR3 sequence is 11 residues long. CDR1 is SEHNR, CDR2 FQNEAQ, per germline (reference sequence). Trimming took 5 bases from V and 6 from J, leaving 8 bases between them. CDR3 coding DNA: TGTGCCAGCAGCCCCGGGGTCGAGCAGTACTTC. It translates to CASSPGVEQYF.

The chain links TRBV14 to TRBJ2-2; TRBD1 aligns across 8 bases. The CDR3 extends over 16 amino acids. J lost 5 bases, V lost 4 bases, and 9 bases had no gene match. Germline lookup yields CDR1 SGHDN and CDR2 FVKESK. CDR3 sequence reads: CASSLYGQGLTGELFF. DNA for the CDR3: TGTGCCAGCAGCCTTTACGGACAGGGTTTGACCGGGGAGCTGTTTTTT.

This chain joins TRBV5-1 and TRBJ1-1; D unresolved. There are 14 residues in the CDR3. The V gene lost 0 bases and the J gene lost 4 bases, with 10 bases spanning the gap. Germline V gives CDR1 SGHRS, CDR2 YFSETQ. In DNA, the CDR3 is TGCGCCAGCAGCTTGGACCTGTATAGCACTGAAGCTTTCTTT. This sequence encodes CASSLDLYSTEAFF.

This clone was seen a single time. The genes are TRBV28 and TRBJ2-7, with 11 bases identical to TRBD2. Germline CDR1 reads MDHEN; CDR2 reads SYDVKM. The CDR3 length is 21 residues. The trim removed 2 bases at V and 2 bases at J, leaving 20 bases unmatched. This chain's CDR3 is CASSLTPRLAGGGGYTYEQYF. CDR3 bases: TGTGCCAGCAGTTTAACCCCTCGGCTAGCGGGAGGAGGCGGATACACCTACGAGCAGTACTTC.

J is TRBJ2-1 and V is TRBV9; 10 nucleotides agree with TRBD2. CDR3 length: 18 amino acids. CDR1 is SGDLS and CDR2 is YYNGEE in the germline V gene. V lost 0 bases, J lost 6 bases, and 12 bases stayed unmatched. The CDR3 nucleotides are TGTGCCAGCAGCGTAGCTACAGGGGAAAGGACTAGCGGCAATGAGCAGTTCTTC. Encoded protein: CASSVATGERTSGNEQFF.

The chain links TRBV11-2 to TRBJ1-3; no definite D call. CDR1 is SGHAT and CDR2 is FQNNGV in the germline V gene. This CDR3 spans 15 amino acids. V was shortened by 5 bases and J by 4 bases, with 15 bases between the two germline ends. CDR3 loop: CASSLPPGGGNTIYF. The CDR3 nucleotides are TGTGCCAGCAGCCTCCCGCCGGGAGGCGGAAACACCATATATTTT.

This rearrangement joins TRBV18 to TRBJ1-1, with 7 bases matching TRBD1. Germline assignment: CDR1 KGHSH and CDR2 LQKENI. Trimming took 0 bases from V and 10 from J; bases not matched to a gene: 2. This CDR3 comprises 12 residues. Written as DNA, the CDR3 is TGTGCCAGCTCACCACCGCAGGGGGGAGCTTTCTTT. It translates to CASSPPQGGAFF.

CDR3 in DNA: TGTGCCAGCAGCTTCAGCGGGAGGGCCCACAATGAGCAGTTCTTC. It is translated as CASSFSGRAHNEQFF. The chain is built from TRBV11-2 and TRBJ2-1; 10 bases are shared with TRBD2. Germline V lookup: CDR1 SGHAT, CDR2 FQNNGV. V lost 3 bases, J lost 5 bases, and 4 bases stayed unmatched. The CDR3 covers 15 residues. Full variable domain (remainder filled in from reference TRBV11-2 and TRBJ2-1): EAGVAQSPRYKIIEKRQSVAFWCNPISGHATLYWYQQILGQGPKLLIQFQNNGVVDDSQLPKDRFSAERLKGVDSTLKIQPAKLEDSAVYLCASSFSGRAHNEQFFGPGTRLTVL.

The chain carries TRBV7-8 and TRBJ1-1, with D possibly being TRBD1 (6 bases). This CDR3 comprises 17 residues. V was shortened by 4 bases and J by 1 base, with 19 bases between the two germline ends. Germline V lookup: CDR1 SGHVS, CDR2 FQNEAQ. CDR3 protein: CASSWPKKGQRNTEAFF. For the CDR3, the DNA is TGTGCCAGCAGCTGGCCGAAGAAAGGACAGCGGAACACTGAAGCTTTCTTT.

The V gene is TRBV28, the J gene TRBJ2-3; D ambiguous. V shed 8 bases and J shed 2 bases, with 8 bases lying between them. The CDR3 covers 12 residues. CDR1 MDHEN and CDR2 SYDVKM come from the germline V gene. This CDR3 reads CASDTSTDTQYF. The CDR3 coding sequence is TGTGCCAGCGATACCTCCACAGATACGCAGTATTTT.

The rearrangement links TRBV18 to TRBJ2-5; 8 positions agree with TRBD2. The germline V gene has CDR1 KGHSH and CDR2 LQKENI. V lost 2 bases to trimming and J lost 1 base; unmatched junction nucleotides: 6. The length of the CDR3 is 16 residues. The CDR3 reads CASSPFVAGPQETQYF. The CDR3 coding sequence is TGTGCCAGCTCACCATTCGTAGCGGGGCCCCAAGAGACCCAGTACTTC.

The chain uses TRBV10-1 and TRBJ2-1; D not resolved. V gave up 5 bases and J gave up 7 bases, with 12 bases separating them. Germline CDR1 reads WNHNN; CDR2 reads SYGVQD (reference sequence). The CDR3 has 13 amino acids. The CDR3 DNA follows: TGCGCCAGCAGTTCCCTTTTGGAGAATGAGCAGTTCTTC. This gives the protein CASSSLLENEQFF.

The rearrangement uses TRBV7-8 and TRBJ2-7; 7 bases align to TRBD1. CDR1 SGHVS and CDR2 FQNEAQ come from the germline V gene. There are 12 residues in the CDR3. V lost 5 bases and J lost 2; bases outside the gene matches: 0. The chain's CDR3 is CASSGTAYEQYF. DNA for the CDR3: TGTGCCAGCAGCGGGACAGCCTACGAGCAGTACTTC.

In regard to this clone: Other DNA sequences in the sample encode the same CDR3. V gene TRBV9 combines with J gene TRBJ1-1; no reliable D call. In germline, CDR1 is SGDLS, CDR2 YYNGEE. V lost 0 bases and J lost 1, with 10 bases in between. This CDR3 has 15 amino acids. The CDR3 loop is CASSVEAGRNTEAFF. The CDR3 bases are TGTGCCAGCAGCGTAGAAGCGGGGAGGAACACTGAAGCTTTCTTT.

The rearrangement links TRBV6-1 to TRBJ2-7, with 8 bases that match TRBD1. Germline-derived CDR1 and CDR2 are MNHNS and SASEGT. V dropped 5 bases and J dropped 7; count of bases not matched to a gene: 13. The CDR3 is 15 amino acids. The CDR3 sequence: CASSRQGSRGLEQYF. DNA for the CDR3: TGTGCCAGCAGTCGACAGGGGTCTCGAGGTTTGGAGCAGTACTTC.

The rearrangement joins TRBV5-6 to TRBJ2-7; 14 nucleotides align to TRBD2. V dropped 2 bases and J dropped 3; count of bases not matched to a gene: 10. The CDR3 spans 18 residues. Germline values: CDR1 SGHDT, CDR2 YYEEEE. CDR3 bases: TGTGCCAGCAGCTTATCGAGGACTAGCGGGAGGACTAACTACGAGCAGTACTTC. Encoded protein: CASSLSRTSGRTNYEQYF.

The rearrangement joins TRBV13 to TRBJ2-5; D is unclear. This CDR3 has 13 residues. Trimming cost V 5 bases and J 3 bases, with 10 bases left between them. From germline, CDR1 is PRHDT and CDR2 FYEKMQ (reference sequence). DNA for the CDR3: TGTGCCAGCAGCGCAACAGCCAAAGAGACCCAGTACTTC. Encoded protein: CASSATAKETQYF.